The 32 T cell receptor beta chains reported below all come from one sample, sequenced in a study of blood T cell repertoires in COVID-19. TCRdb keeps only in-frame clones here, not all; method: immunoSEQ multiplex PCR. The data contain a few hundred thousand clones, 75% to 90% of them singletons. The source material was PBMCs or T cells enriched from blood (not recorded which). The source is a man younger than 45 who had recovered from COVID-19.

The chain joins TRBV3-1 (or the pseudogene TRBV3-2) to TRBJ2-5; 9 positions match TRBD1. The CDR3 extends over 18 amino acids. V was pared by 0 bases and J by 4 bases, with 12 bases of the junction left unmatched. Per germline, CDR1 LGHDT and CDR2 YNNKEL (reference sequence). For the CDR3, the DNA is TGTGCCAGCAGCCAAGAGGTTAGGACAGGGGCGTTAGGAGAGACCCAGTACTTC. This sequence encodes CASSQEVRTGALGETQYF.

The chain couples TRBV7-6 to TRBJ1-1; D is possibly TRBD1 (5 bases). CDR1 SGHVS and CDR2 FNYEAQ come from the germline V gene. The CDR3 is 15 residues long. V dropped 1 base and J dropped 5 bases, with 14 bases sitting between them. CDR3: CASSLGLEGRTEAFF. CDR3 sequence (DNA): TGTGCCAGCAGCTTAGGGTTGGAGGGGAGAACTGAAGCTTTCTTT.

V is TRBV11-2 and J is TRBJ1-2; D uncertain. This CDR3 comprises 16 residues. Germline lookup yields CDR1 SGHAT and CDR2 FQNNGV. Trimming took off 5 bases at V and 0 bases at J, with 16 bases between the two ends. CDR3: CASSPSGWAPNYGYTF. In DNA, the CDR3 is TGTGCCAGCAGCCCCTCGGGGTGGGCTCCTAACTATGGCTACACCTTC.

The rearrangement joins TRBV5-5 to TRBJ2-7, with TRBD1 matching 7 bases. V trimming: 2 bases; J trimming: 6 bases; junction bases outside the gene matches: 14. CDR1 is SGHKS, CDR2 YYEKEE, per germline (reference sequence). This CDR3 has 16 amino acids. The CDR3 nucleotides read TGTGCCAGCAGCTTAACCCGGACAGGTCCCCTCAGCGAGCAGTACTTC. Translating gives CASSLTRTGPLSEQYF.

V gene TRBV5-1 combines with J gene TRBJ2-7; 9 nucleotides line up with TRBD1. The length of the CDR3 is 16 residues. V shed 4 bases and J 6 bases; nucleotides not matched to a gene: 14. CDR1 is SGHRS and CDR2 is YFSETQ in the germline V gene. CDR3 DNA: TGCGCCAGCAGCGATGGGAACAGGGGGCCTCTCGGCGAGCAGTACTTC. Encoded protein: CASSDGNRGPLGEQYF.

V is TRBV28 and J is TRBJ1-5; the match to TRBD1 covers 7 bases. After removal of 4 bases from V and 2 bases from J, the junction contained 2 bases not matched to a gene. The CDR3 is 14 amino acids. The V gene's germline CDR1 is MDHEN and CDR2 SYDVKM. The CDR3 loop reads CASSSGQRNQPQHF. Here the CDR3 DNA reads TGTGCCAGCAGTTCGGGACAGCGCAATCAGCCCCAGCATTTT.

V gene TRBV9 combines with J gene TRBJ1-2, with D unclear. V dropped 4 bases and J dropped 4 bases, with 26 bases sitting between them. This CDR3 has 18 amino acids. Germline V gives CDR1 SGDLS, CDR2 YYNGEE. The CDR3 coding sequence is TGTGCCAGCAGCCCCTCGATTGCTTCTGGTTTTACGGGCTATGGCTACACCTTC. Protein product: CASSPSIASGFTGYGYTF.

Worth noting for this clone: The sample contains more than one DNA sequence encoding this CDR3. The V and J genes are TRBV6-1 and TRBJ1-4; no firm D call. Germline loops: CDR1 MNHNS, CDR2 SASEGT. V was clipped by 2 bases and J by 7 bases, with 14 bases between them. The CDR3 has 15 residues. CDR3 region: CASSEYEGSAEKLFF. The CDR3 nucleotides are TGTGCCAGCAGTGAATACGAGGGTTCTGCTGAAAAACTGTTTTTT.

The CDR3 loop is CASSLVYGGTGELFF. The CDR3 region has the DNA TGTGCCAGCAGCTTAGTCTACGGCGGTACCGGGGAGCTGTTTTTT. This sequence joins TRBV7-6 and TRBJ2-2; no firm D call. The germline V gene has CDR1 SGHVS and CDR2 FNYEAQ. Trimming removed 1 base at V and 5 bases at J, with 11 bases between. The CDR3 has 15 residues.

The chain employs TRBV27 and TRBJ2-7, with a tentative D call TRBD1 (7 bases). Trimming removed 2 bases at V and 7 bases at J, with 18 bases between. Germline CDR1 and CDR2: MNHEY and SMNVEV (reference sequence). The length of the CDR3 is 15 residues. The CDR3 sequence: CASSLVAVGGWEQYF. DNA for the CDR3: TGTGCCAGCAGTTTAGTAGCGGTAGGGGGCTGGGAGCAGTACTTC.

This sequence joins TRBV27 and TRBJ1-2, with D possibly matching TRBD1 (6 bases). Trimming removed 6 bases from V and 8 bases from J, with 16 bases in between. This CDR3 is 13 amino acids long. Germline CDR1 and CDR2: MNHEY and SMNVEV (reference sequence). The CDR3 protein is CASRLLGARGYTF. CDR3 bases: TGTGCCAGCAGACTCTTGGGGGCGCGGGGCTACACCTTC.

The chain recombines TRBV28 with TRBJ2-5; 9 bases are shared with TRBD2. V lost 8 bases, J lost 5 bases, and 18 bases stayed unmatched. This CDR3 has 17 amino acids. Germline assignment: CDR1 MDHEN and CDR2 SYDVKM. CDR3 nucleotides: TGTGCCAGCCTAACCCCGGCGGGGTTAGCGGGAGAGGAGACCCAGTACTTC. Protein product: CASLTPAGLAGEETQYF. The full variable domain, its missing parts supplied by reference TRBV28 and TRBJ2-5, is DVKVTQSSRYLVKRTGEKVFLECVQDMDHENMFWYRQDPGLGLRLIYFSYDVKMKEKGDIPEGYSVSREKKERFSLILESASTNQTSMYLCASLTPAGLAGEETQYFGPGTRLLVL.

The V call is TRBV2, the J call TRBJ2-7; D perhaps matches TRBD1 (7 bases). Trimming shortened V by 6 bases and J by 0 bases, and 12 bases separated the two germline ends. The length of the CDR3 is 14 residues. Germline CDR1 SNHLY, CDR2 FYNNEI. In DNA form, the CDR3 reads TGTGCCAGCAGGAGACAGGGAGGCTCCTACGAGCAGTACTTC. Its translation: CASRRQGGSYEQYF.

The chain couples TRBV30 to TRBJ2-5, with TRBD2 matching over 11 bases. V lost 1 base, J lost 1 base, and 5 bases stayed unmatched. This CDR3 contains 16 residues. Germline CDR1 and CDR2: GTSNPN and SVGIG (reference sequence). Here the CDR3 reads CAWSGGTSGLQETQYF. The DNA of the CDR3 is TGTGCCTGGAGTGGCGGGACTAGCGGCCTCCAAGAGACCCAGTACTTC.

The chain uses TRBV6-1 and TRBJ2-1, with TRBD2 identical over 7 bases. The V segment lost 2 bases and the J segment 4 bases; nucleotides outside the gene matches: 5. In germline, CDR1 is MNHNS, CDR2 SASEGT. The CDR3 has 15 residues. CDR3 in amino acids: CASSESPSGYNEQFF. CDR3 DNA sequence: TGTGCCAGCAGTGAATCGCCTAGCGGATACAATGAGCAGTTCTTC.

The chain combines TRBV28 with TRBJ2-1, with 7 nucleotides matching TRBD2. CDR3 size: 17 residues. Per the germline V gene, CDR1 is MDHEN and CDR2 is SYDVKM. Germline trimming cut 5 bases from V and 5 bases from J; bases unmatched to any gene: 15. The CDR3 loop reads CASSPAEDSGWDNEQFF. Here the CDR3 DNA reads TGTGCCAGCAGTCCCGCGGAGGATAGCGGGTGGGACAATGAGCAGTTCTTC.

The chain uses TRBV27 and TRBJ2-2; 12 nucleotides agree with TRBD2. Germline assignment: CDR1 MNHEY and CDR2 SMNVEV (reference sequence). The CDR3 spans 17 residues. Trimming at V came to 5 bases and at J to 6 bases, leaving 10 bases not matched to a gene. CDR3 nucleotides: TGTGCCAGCAGTCGATGGGGGACTAGCGGGTACCCCGGGGAGCTGTTTTTT. It specifies CASSRWGTSGYPGELFF.

The chain has TRBV14 and TRBJ2-7; 11 nucleotides agree with TRBD2. Germline values: CDR1 SGHDN, CDR2 FVKESK. The CDR3 length is 16 residues. The V segment lost 2 bases and the J segment 6 bases; nucleotides outside the gene matches: 9. The CDR3 nucleotides read TGTGCCAGCAGCCAACGTTCGGGACTAGCGGAAGTCGAGCAGTACTTC. It yields the protein CASSQRSGLAEVEQYF.

The rearrangement joins TRBV18 to TRBJ2-5; tentatively, D is TRBD1 (6 bases). The V gene lost 4 bases and the J gene lost 3 bases, with 15 bases spanning the gap. This CDR3 spans 15 amino acids. The V gene's germline CDR1 is KGHSH and CDR2 LQKENI. The CDR3 here is CASSLTVRGEETQYF. The DNA for the CDR3 is TGTGCCAGCTCACTGACGGTCAGGGGAGAAGAGACCCAGTACTTC.

The gene calls are TRBV28 and TRBJ1-6; D gene ambiguous. CDR1 is MDHEN, CDR2 SYDVKM, per germline. The CDR3 contains 13 residues. V lost 10 bases and J 8 bases, leaving 15 bases between the germline ends. The CDR3 nucleotides are TGTGCCAACCAAGAAGAGGTGGATTCACCCCTCCACTTT. This codes for CANQEEVDSPLHF.

V usage is TRBV3-1 (or the pseudogene TRBV3-2) and J usage is TRBJ1-6; D is undetermined. The CDR3 consists of 16 residues. Trimming cost V 1 base and J 5 bases, with 12 bases left between them. The germline V gene encodes CDR1 LGHDT and CDR2 YNNKEL (reference sequence). CDR3 sequence reads: CASSQGSVTNNSPLHF. CDR3 DNA: TGTGCCAGCAGCCAAGGAAGCGTGACGAATAATTCACCCCTCCACTTT.

The chain uses TRBV7-2 and TRBJ1-2, with TRBD1 identical over 7 bases. Germline CDR1 and CDR2: SGHTA and FQGNSA. Germline trimming cut 1 base from V and 5 bases from J; bases unmatched to any gene: 4. This CDR3 has 14 amino acids. The CDR3 DNA is TGTGCCAGCAGCTTAGTCCAGGGGGAATATGGCTACACCTTC. It is translated as CASSLVQGEYGYTF.

The chain joins TRBV5-1 to TRBJ1-1; 7 bases match TRBD1. The trim removed 4 bases at V and 4 bases at J, leaving 7 bases unmatched. CDR1 and CDR2 from the germline V gene are SGHRS and YFSETQ. This CDR3 has 14 amino acids. The CDR3 DNA follows: TGCGCCAGCAGCCAGGGACAGCAGAGCACTGAAGCTTTCTTT. As protein: CASSQGQQSTEAFF.

Notes on this clone: Its ends do not fully match the called genes, so a read error is possible. The V and J genes are TRBV10-3 and TRBJ1-2; tentatively, D is TRBD1 (5 bases). Germline V CDR1 and CDR2: ENHRY, SYGVKD. The length of the CDR3 is 17 residues. Here the CDR3 reads CAIFGGAGLRINHGYTF. The CDR3 DNA reads TGTGCCATCTTCGGTGGGGCAGGGCTCCGGATTAACCATGGCTACACCTTC.

The CDR3 region is CASSQPGQGAYGNTIYF. CDR3 coding DNA: TGCGCCAGCAGCCAACCGGGACAGGGGGCTTATGGAAACACCATATATTTT. The chain has TRBV4-1 and TRBJ1-3; TRBD1 aligns across 12 bases. The germline V gene has CDR1 MGHRA and CDR2 YSYEKL. With 2 bases clipped from V and 3 bases from J, the junction kept 5 bases outside the gene matches. The CDR3 is 17 amino acids.

The chain has TRBV5-1 and TRBJ1-4, with a possible D match to TRBD1 (5 bases). The CDR3 runs 15 residues. Trimming left V 1 base short and J 8 bases short, with 15 bases between. Per the germline V gene, CDR1 is SGHRS and CDR2 is YFSETQ. The CDR3 nucleotides read TGCGCCAGCAGCTTGCTTTGGGGCTTGAACGAAAAACTGTTTTTT. It is translated as CASSLLWGLNEKLFF.

The count of this clone is one. The chain recombines TRBV5-1 with TRBJ1-1, with D possibly TRBD1 on 5 matching bases. Germline CDR1 reads SGHRS; CDR2 reads YFSETQ. V lost 2 bases and J 6 bases, leaving 11 bases between the germline ends. This CDR3 has 13 amino acids. The CDR3 DNA sequence: TGCGCCAGCAGCTTCAGCAGGGACTCTGAAGCTTTCTTT. Translation: CASSFSRDSEAFF.

The rearrangement links TRBV6-5 to TRBJ1-5; D unclear. Trimming shortened V by 5 bases and J by 5 bases, and 10 bases separated the two germline ends. The length of the CDR3 is 13 residues. The germline CDR1 and CDR2 sequences are MNHEY and SVGAGI. CDR3: CASSPLKDQPQHF. Here the CDR3 DNA reads TGTGCCAGCAGTCCACTAAAAGATCAGCCCCAGCATTTT.

V is TRBV21-1 and J is TRBJ2-7; TRBD1 is taken as the D call from the table, unchecked against the DNA. TRBV21-1 is assigned pseudogene status. CDR3 length: 13 amino acids. As DNA, the CDR3 is TGTGCCAGCTGCGGACAGGGGGACCACGAGCAGTACTTC. This encodes CASCGQGDHEQYF.

CDR3 nucleotides: TGTGCCAGCAGCCAAGGGACTGGACCCTACGAGCAGTACTTC. This sequence encodes CASSQGTGPYEQYF. This chain connects TRBV4-2 to TRBJ2-7; maybe TRBD2 (5 bases). The CDR3 is made up of 14 amino acids. The ends were cut back, 1 base at V and 2 bases at J, with 9 bases in the middle. CDR1 and CDR2 from the germline V gene are LGHNA and YNFKEQ.

The count of this clone is one. This sequence joins TRBV18 and TRBJ2-1; TRBD2 aligns across 7 bases. There are 17 residues in the CDR3. Germline CDR1 is KGHSH and CDR2 is LQKENI. Trimming at V came to 3 bases and at J to 2 bases, leaving 10 bases not matched to a gene. CDR3 region: CASSPLGGSPPYNEQFF. The CDR3 coding sequence is TGTGCCAGCTCACCCTTGGGCGGGAGCCCCCCCTACAATGAGCAGTTCTTC. The full variable domain, rest sourced from reference TRBV18 and TRBJ2-1, is NAGVMQNPRHLVRRRGQEARLRCSPMKGHSHVYWYRQLPEEGLKFMVYLQKENIIDESGMPKERFSAEFPKEGPSILRIQQVVRGDSAAYFCASSPLGGSPPYNEQFFGPGTRLTVL.

The J gene is TRBJ1-5, the V gene TRBV19; the match to TRBD1 covers 11 bases. CDR1 and CDR2 (germline): LNHDA, SQIVND (reference sequence). V dropped 8 bases and J dropped 1; count of bases not matched to a gene: 10. The CDR3 extends over 17 amino acids. Written as DNA, the CDR3 is TGTGCCAGTTCCTCCGGGACAGGGGGAGGGAGCAATCAGCCCCAGCATTTT. It specifies CASSSGTGGGSNQPQHF. Full variable domain (missing parts from reference TRBV19 and TRBJ1-5): DGGITQSPKYLFRKEGQNVTLSCEQNLNHDAMYWYRQDPGQGLRLIYYSQIVNDFQKGDIAEGYSVSREKKESFPLTVTSAQKNPTAFYLCASSSGTGGGSNQPQHFGDGTRLSIL.